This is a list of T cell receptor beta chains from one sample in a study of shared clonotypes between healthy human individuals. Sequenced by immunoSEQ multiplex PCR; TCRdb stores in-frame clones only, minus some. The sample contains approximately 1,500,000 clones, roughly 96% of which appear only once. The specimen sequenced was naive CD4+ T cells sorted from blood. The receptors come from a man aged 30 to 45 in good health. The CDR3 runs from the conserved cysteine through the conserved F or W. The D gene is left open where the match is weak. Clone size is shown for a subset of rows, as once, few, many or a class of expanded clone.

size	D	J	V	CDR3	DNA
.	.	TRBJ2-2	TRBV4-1	CASSLRDPKGELFF	TGCGCCAGCAGCCTCCGGGACCCGAAGGGGGAGCTGTTTTTT
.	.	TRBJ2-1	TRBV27	CASSLKVASLTYNEQFF	TGTGCCAGCAGTTTAAAGGTAGCCTCATTAACCTACAATGAGCAGTTCTTC
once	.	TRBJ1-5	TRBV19	CASSIRGAGQPQHF	TGTGCCAGTAGTATAAGGGGGGCGGGTCAGCCCCAGCATTTT
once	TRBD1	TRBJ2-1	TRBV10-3	CAISRQGVGANEQFF	TGTGCCATCAGTCGACAGGGGGTGGGGGCCAATGAGCAGTTCTTC
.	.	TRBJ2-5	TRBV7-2	CASSLGVTPTIETQYF	TGTGCCAGCAGCTTAGGAGTCACCCCAACCATCGAGACCCAGTACTTC
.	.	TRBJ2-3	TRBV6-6	CASSFQLMGNTDTQYF	TGTGCCAGCAGTTTCCAGCTGATGGGGAACACAGATACGCAGTATTTT
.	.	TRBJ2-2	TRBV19	CASSPVALRTGELFF	TGTGCCAGTAGCCCCGTGGCCCTGAGGACCGGGGAGCTGTTTTTT
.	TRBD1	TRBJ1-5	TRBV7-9	CASSLGQGAYQAQHF	TGTGCCAGCAGCTTAGGACAGGGGGCATATCAAGCCCAGCATTTT
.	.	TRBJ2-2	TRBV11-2	CASSDDYTGELFF	TGTGCCAGCAGCGACGACTACACCGGGGAGCTGTTTTTT
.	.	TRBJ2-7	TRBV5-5	CASSLESRGAEQYF	TGTGCCAGCAGCTTGGAGTCCAGGGGGGCCGAGCAGTACTTC
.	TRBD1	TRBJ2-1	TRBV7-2	CASSREASSGTGLVNEQFF	TGTGCCAGCAGCCGCGAGGCCAGCTCCGGGACAGGGTTGGTCAATGAGCAGTTCTTC
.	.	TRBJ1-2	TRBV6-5	CATSRANYGYTF	TGTGCCACCTCGCGAGCTAACTATGGCTACACCTTC
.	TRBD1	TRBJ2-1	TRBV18	CASSPKTGASKHTIANEQFF	TGTGCCAGCTCACCTAAGACAGGGGCCTCAAAGCACACAATTGCCAATGAGCAGTTCTTC
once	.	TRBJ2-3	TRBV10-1	CASSADLGTDTQYF	TGCGCCAGCAGTGCGGATCTGGGCACAGATACGCAGTATTTT
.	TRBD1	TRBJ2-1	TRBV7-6	CASSLKPGQGGGEQFF	TGTGCCAGCAGCTTGAAGCCGGGACAGGGGGGCGGTGAGCAGTTCTTC
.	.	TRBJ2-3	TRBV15	CATSSARPDTQYF	TGTGCCACCAGCAGTGCCCGACCAGATACGCAGTATTTT
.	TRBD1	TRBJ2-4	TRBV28	CASSIGTGFLGAKNIQYF	TGTGCCAGCAGTATAGGGACAGGATTCCTAGGGGCCAAAAACATTCAGTACTTC
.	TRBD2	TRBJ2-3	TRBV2	CASKDPGLGTDTQYF	TGTGCCAGCAAAGACCCGGGACTAGGGACAGATACGCAGTATTTT
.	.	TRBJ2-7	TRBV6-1	CASSEVTSRYRDEQYF	TGTGCCAGCAGTGAAGTCACCAGTCGTTACAGGGATGAGCAGTACTTC
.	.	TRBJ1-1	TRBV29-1	CSARRAAEAFF	TGCAGCGCCCGGAGGGCGGCCGAAGCTTTCTTT
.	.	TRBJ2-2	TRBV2	CASIGKYPSTGELFF	TGTGCCAGCATAGGGAAGTATCCGAGCACCGGGGAGCTGTTTTTT
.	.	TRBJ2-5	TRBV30	CAWSYGIGGETQYF	TGTGCCTGGAGTTATGGAATAGGCGGAGAGACCCAGTACTTC
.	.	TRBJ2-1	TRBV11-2	CASSKGGNEQFF	TGTGCCAGCAGCAAGGGGGGGAATGAGCAGTTCTTC
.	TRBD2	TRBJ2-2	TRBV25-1	CASKRAGDTGELFF	TGTGCCAGCAAGAGGGCGGGAGATACCGGGGAGCTGTTTTTT